This T cell receptor beta chain was retrieved from a study of OX40 agonist ivuxolimab in advanced cancers. The protocol was immunoSEQ multiplex PCR, while the TCRdb copy is restricted to in-frame clones and leaves out a portion. Found here are tens of thousands of clones, around 89% of them singletons; the top ten hold about 5.4%. This CDR3 has 15 amino acids. V was clipped by 3 bases and J by 7 bases; unmatched bases: 10. Germline V gene data show CDR1 as SGHTA and CDR2 as FQGNSA. The J gene is TRBJ2-5, the V gene TRBV7-2, with 8 bases fitting TRBD2. The sample here was CD4+ or CD8+ T cells sorted from blood, taken in a trial of the OX40 agonist ivuxolimab. The source is an adult with an advanced solid tumor such as melanoma, head and neck, liver or kidney cancer. The CDR3 region is CASSFRAGEMRTQYF. The CDR3 coding sequence is TGTGCCAGCAGCTTCAGAGCGGGAGAGATGAGGACCCAGTACTTC.